These 26 T cell receptor beta chains were sequenced from one sample in a study of OX40 agonist ivuxolimab in advanced cancers. Sequenced by immunoSEQ multiplex PCR; TCRdb stores in-frame clones only, minus some. The table has roughly 19,000 clones, 75% to 85% seen once. Sequences were derived from CD4+ or CD8+ T cells sorted from blood, sampled in a trial of the OX40 agonist ivuxolimab. These receptors were taken from an adult with an advanced solid tumor such as melanoma, head and neck, liver or kidney cancer.

The chain couples TRBV7-9 to TRBJ2-5, with TRBD1 matching 11 bases. Germline V gene sequence: CDR1 SEHNR, CDR2 FQNEAQ (reference sequence). Losses at the gene ends were 5 bases for V and 4 bases for J; bases not matched to a gene: 9. This CDR3 spans 16 amino acids. The CDR3 DNA reads as TGTGCCAGCAGCCCCCATCCCGGGACAGGGGGAGAGACCCAGTACTTC. Translating gives CASSPHPGTGGETQYF.

The CDR3 coding sequence is TGTGCCAGCACTCCTCAATTGGGTGAAAAACTGTTTTTT. Amino acids: CASTPQLGEKLFF. V gene TRBV6-5 combines with J gene TRBJ1-4; D uncertain. The V end lost 7 bases, the J end lost 7 bases, and 13 bases lay between the germline ends. There are 13 residues in the CDR3. Germline lookup yields CDR1 MNHEY and CDR2 SVGAGI.

The V call is TRBV9, the J call TRBJ2-4; D is possibly TRBD2 (7 bases). The CDR3 consists of 14 residues. The germline V gene encodes CDR1 SGDLS and CDR2 YYNGEE. V was clipped by 4 bases and J by 8 bases, with 16 bases between them. CDR3 sequence: CASSPYGGLDIQYF. For the CDR3, the DNA is TGTGCCAGCAGCCCCTACGGGGGGCTTGACATTCAGTACTTC.

The chain carries TRBV6-5 and TRBJ1-5, with D tentatively TRBD1 (5 bases). The CDR3 loop spans 14 amino acids. The V gene lost 0 bases and the J gene lost 2 bases, with 5 bases spanning the gap. CDR1 is MNHEY and CDR2 is SVGAGI in the germline V gene. The CDR3 loop is CASSYSGGNQPQHF. For the CDR3, the DNA is TGTGCCAGCAGTTACTCGGGGGGCAATCAGCCCCAGCATTTT.

The chain is built from TRBV2 and TRBJ1-2; D ambiguous. The V end was cut by 1 base, the J end by 5 bases, with 11 bases between. Germline CDR1 and CDR2: SNHLY and FYNNEI. CDR3 length equals 14 residues. The CDR3 DNA reads as TGTGCCAGCAGTGAAGACACGTGGGGATATGGCTACACCTTC. It codes for CASSEDTWGYGYTF.

The chain recombines TRBV10-3 with TRBJ1-1; unclear D gene. The CDR3 contains 13 residues. Germline CDR1 reads ENHRY; CDR2 reads SYGVKD. The V end was cut by 6 bases, the J end by 5 bases, with 13 bases between. CDR3 coding DNA: TGTGCCATCAGGGAGGTCCTGGGGACTGAAGCTTTCTTT. It codes for CAIREVLGTEAFF.

The CDR3 reads CASSVTEGHTEAFF. CDR3 nucleotide sequence: TGTGCCAGCAGCGTGACAGAGGGGCACACTGAAGCTTTCTTT. V and J are TRBV9 and TRBJ1-1; D is perhaps TRBD1 (5 bases). The length of the CDR3 is 14 residues. Germline lookup yields CDR1 SGDLS and CDR2 YYNGEE. Trimming pared 2 bases from V and 3 bases from J, leaving 11 bases between. The entire variable domain, with the rest obtained from reference TRBV9 and TRBJ1-1, is as follows: DSGVTQTPKHLITATGQRVTLRCSPRSGDLSVYWYQQSLDQGLQFLIQYYNGEERAKGNILERFSAQQFPDLHSELNLSSLELGDSALYFCASSVTEGHTEAFFGQGTRLTVV.

This clone has a handful of counts. This chain uses TRBV6-1 with TRBJ1-2, with D maybe TRBD1 (5 bases). This CDR3 contains 12 residues. Trimming took 6 bases from V and 8 from J, leaving 13 bases between them. From germline, CDR1 is MNHNS and CDR2 SASEGT. CDR3 sequence reads: CASSYVGQGYTF. CDR3 in DNA: TGTGCCAGCAGCTACGTGGGGCAGGGCTACACCTTC.

The rearrangement links TRBV18 to TRBJ1-1, with D unresolved. Trimming removed 9 bases at V and 1 base at J, with 9 bases between. The CDR3 contains 12 residues. CDR1 and CDR2 from the germline V gene are KGHSH and LQKENI. For the CDR3, the DNA is TGTGCCAGTTCGGCGGGGAACACTGAAGCTTTCTTT. Translated, it gives CASSAGNTEAFF. The full variable domain, its missing parts supplied by reference TRBV18 and TRBJ1-1, is NAGVMQNPRHLVRRRGQEARLRCSPMKGHSHVYWYRQLPEEGLKFMVYLQKENIIDESGMPKERFSAEFPKEGPSILRIQQVVRGDSAAYFCASSAGNTEAFFGQGTRLTVV.

The chain carries TRBV29-1 and TRBJ1-2; D is undetermined. Germline CDR1 is SQVTM and CDR2 is ANQGSEA. The CDR3 has 11 amino acids. V shed 4 bases and J shed 0 bases, with 3 bases lying between them. CDR3 bases: TGCAGCGTTGTTGCTAACTATGGCTACACCTTC. Translated, it gives CSVVANYGYTF.

V usage is TRBV19 and J usage is TRBJ1-1, with D uncertain. The CDR3 spans 13 residues. V was cut by 7 bases and J by 0 bases, with 9 bases left in between. CDR1 LNHDA and CDR2 SQIVND come from the germline V gene (reference sequence). The CDR3 DNA reads TGTGCCAGTAACTGGGCGATGAACACTGAAGCTTTCTTT. This codes for CASNWAMNTEAFF.

The chain recombines TRBV11-2 with TRBJ2-1, with TRBD2 matching 7 bases. Germline V lookup: CDR1 SGHAT, CDR2 FQNNGV. With 6 bases clipped from V and 8 bases from J, the junction kept 4 bases outside the gene matches. The CDR3 has 12 residues. CDR3 in DNA: TGTGCCAGCAGTCTAGCGGAAGATGAGCAGTTCTTC. It yields the protein CASSLAEDEQFF.

This chain joins TRBV4-1 and TRBJ1-1; TRBD1 is a possible D gene (5 bases). The CDR3 is 12 residues long. Trimming left V 7 bases short and J 1 base short, with 7 bases between. Germline CDR1 and CDR2: MGHRA and YSYEKL. CDR3 loop: CASNQGNTEAFF. The CDR3 DNA follows: TGCGCCAGCAACCAGGGGAACACTGAAGCTTTCTTT.

The V call is TRBV9, the J call TRBJ1-4, with no clear D. This CDR3 comprises 15 residues. V dropped 4 bases and J dropped 8 bases, with 18 bases sitting between them. Germline V gives CDR1 SGDLS, CDR2 YYNGEE. In DNA, the CDR3 is TGTGCCAGCAGCATTAGCGGGCTATACCAAGAAAAACTGTTTTTT. This codes for CASSISGLYQEKLFF.

This chain connects TRBV7-9 to TRBJ1-1, with D unclear. The germline gives CDR1 SEHNR, CDR2 FQNEAQ (reference sequence). The length of the CDR3 is 11 residues. V shed 4 bases and J shed 3 bases, with 3 bases lying between them. The CDR3 protein is CASSSDTEAFF. The CDR3 region has the DNA TGTGCCAGCAGCTCGGACACTGAAGCTTTCTTT. Combining the CDR3 with reference TRBV7-9 and TRBJ1-1 gives the whole variable domain DTGVSQNPRHKITKRGQNVTFRCDPISEHNRLYWYRQTLGQGPEFLTYFQNEAQLEKSRLLSDRFSAERPKGSFSTLEIQRTEQGDSAMYLCASSSDTEAFFGQGTRLTVV.

The chain links TRBV5-4 to TRBJ1-2, with 9 bases fitting TRBD1. CDR3 size: 14 residues. In germline, CDR1 is SGHNT, CDR2 YYREEE (reference sequence). V trimming: 3 bases; J trimming: 4 bases; junction bases outside the gene matches: 4. The CDR3 region has the DNA TGTGCCAGCAGCTCATACAGGGGGCTCTATGGCTACACCTTC. It is translated as CASSSYRGLYGYTF.

The chain joins TRBV27 to TRBJ2-1, with a tentative D call TRBD1 (8 bases). CDR1 MNHEY and CDR2 SMNVEV come from the germline V gene (reference sequence). The CDR3 covers 11 residues. Trimming shortened V by 7 bases and J by 9 bases, and 10 bases separated the two germline ends. The CDR3 is CASNRGGEQFF. DNA of the CDR3: TGTGCCAGCAACAGGGGGGGTGAGCAGTTCTTC.

The chain employs TRBV12-5 and TRBJ1-2; TRBD1 might be the D (5 bases). The CDR3 has 14 residues. Per the germline V gene, CDR1 is LGHNT and CDR2 is FRNRAP. The V gene lost 2 bases and the J gene lost 4 bases, with 11 bases spanning the gap. The CDR3 sequence is CASGLTTGGYGYTF. The CDR3 DNA follows: TGTGCTAGTGGTTTGACTACTGGGGGCTATGGCTACACCTTC. The full variable domain, completed using reference TRBV12-5 and TRBJ1-2, is DARVTQTPRHKVTEMGQEVTMRCQPILGHNTVFWYRQTMMQGLELLAYFRNRAPLDDSGMPKDRFSAEMPDATLATLKIQPSEPRDSAVYFCASGLTTGGYGYTFGSGTRLTVV.

Worth noting for this clone: This sample also contains other DNA sequences that code for the same CDR3. This chain uses TRBV7-8 with TRBJ2-1; 10 bases agree with TRBD1. Trimming removed 0 bases from V and 6 bases from J; junction bases left unmatched: 2. Germline loops: CDR1 SGHVS, CDR2 FQNEAQ. This CDR3 contains 15 residues. CDR3 amino acids: CASSLAGQGFNEQFF. CDR3 DNA: TGTGCCAGCAGCTTAGCGGGACAGGGGTTCAATGAGCAGTTCTTC.

This clone has only one observation. The rearrangement uses TRBV7-9 and TRBJ2-7, with unresolved D. The V end was cut by 1 base, the J end by 9 bases, with 19 bases between. Germline V gene data show CDR1 as SEHNR and CDR2 as FQNEAQ (reference sequence). CDR3 length: 15 amino acids. CDR3 sequence reads: CASSLVPRWTGGQYF. The CDR3 nucleotides read TGTGCCAGCAGCTTAGTCCCCCGCTGGACCGGCGGGCAGTACTTC.

The chain uses TRBV28 and TRBJ2-7; D is perhaps TRBD1 or TRBD2 (5 bases each). Trimming pared 7 bases from V and 9 bases from J, leaving 16 bases between. The germline V gene encodes CDR1 MDHEN and CDR2 SYDVKM. This CDR3 has 12 residues. The CDR3 coding sequence is TGTGCCAGCACTCCTCCGAGGGGTGCGCAGTACTTC. Amino acid sequence: CASTPPRGAQYF.

This clone was seen once. This chain uses TRBV28 with TRBJ2-2; no reliable D call. Germline V CDR1 and CDR2: MDHEN, SYDVKM. The CDR3 loop spans 14 amino acids. V lost 3 bases, J lost 2 bases, and 7 bases lay in between. CDR3 nucleotide sequence: TGTGCCAGCAGTTTGGCAGAAAACACCGGGGAGCTGTTTTTT. Protein: CASSLAENTGELFF.

This clone was observed a single time. V usage is TRBV23-1 and J usage is TRBJ1-5; 8 bases align to TRBD1. TRBV23-1 is identified as an open reading frame with a role that is uncertain. This CDR3 is built from 15 residues. V shed 7 bases, J shed 5 bases, and the junction held 10 bases outside the gene matches. CDR3 protein: CASTRGGTGYQPQHF. The CDR3 region has the DNA TGCGCCAGCACCCGAGGGGGGACAGGTTATCAGCCCCAGCATTTT.

This chain uses TRBV5-8 with TRBJ1-1; D perhaps matches TRBD1 (5 bases). This CDR3 comprises 14 residues. In germline, CDR1 is SGHTS, CDR2 YDEGEE. With 1 base removed from V and 7 bases from J, the gap between germline ends came to 14 bases. CDR3 DNA sequence: TGTGCCAGCAGCTTGCTTTGGGGGGAGGATGAAGCTTTCTTT. Its protein is CASSLLWGEDEAFF. Full variable domain (outside the CDR3, taken from reference TRBV5-8 and TRBJ1-1): EAGVTQSPTHLIKTRGQQATLRCSPISGHTSVYWYQQALGLGLQFLLWYDEGEERNRGNFPPRFSGRQFPNYSSELNVNALELEDSALYLCASSLLWGEDEAFFGQGTRLTVV.

The gene calls are TRBV19 and TRBJ2-7; the D is unclear. This CDR3 region has 13 residues. V dropped 7 bases and J dropped 0 bases, with 10 bases sitting between them. The germline V gene has CDR1 LNHDA and CDR2 SQIVND (reference sequence). In DNA, the CDR3 is TGTGCCAGTAACTATGGACCCTCCTACGAGCAGTACTTC. Its protein is CASNYGPSYEQYF.

V gene TRBV6-1 combines with J gene TRBJ2-4, with D uncertain. CDR3 length: 13 residues. The ends were cut back, 2 bases at V and 8 bases at J, with 10 bases in the middle. Looked up from germline, CDR1 is MNHNS and CDR2 is SASEGT. In DNA, the CDR3 is TGTGCCAGCAGTGAATCTGTGGATTACATTCAGTACTTC. Translated: CASSESVDYIQYF.